This T cell receptor (beta chain) is drawn from a study of T cell repertoires in cytomegalovirus infection. Overall study findings and caveats: Dominant in the ex vivo response were TCR beta clonotypes restricted by HLA-C and specific for CMV.

A note on this clonotype: Its antigen is not known.

MiXCR, run by TCRdb on the reads, gives a single entry per CDR3 protein. The sample has hundreds of thousands of distinct CDR3 sequences, roughly 30% seen once. The receptor's source is a human donor in good health (CMV status not recorded). Some clones in this sample may be carry-over from other donors' samples. Sequenced: PBMCs.

The CDR3 sequence: CSVASPCVPTYEQYF. CDR3 nucleotide sequence: TGCAGCGTTGCATCGCCCTGTGTCCCAACCTACGAGCAGTACTTC. The chain is built from TRBV29-1 and TRBJ2-7, with D uncertain. V was cut by 4 bases and J by 2 bases, with 18 bases left in between. There are 15 residues in the CDR3. CDR1 SQVTM and CDR2 ANQGSEA come from the germline V gene.